Following are 8 T cell receptor beta chains from one sample sequenced in a study of T cells expressing NK-cell markers. TCRdb re-analyzed the 5' RACE reads; it lists each CDR3 protein once, without DNA. The table gives about 260,000 distinct CDR3 sequences; the top ten clones make up 0.39% of it. The sample consisted of blood T cells: a sorted CD56 or NKG2C T cell subset, CD4+ or CD8+ T cells, or bulk PBMC T cells (not recorded which). These receptors came from a man aged 18-30 years in good health.

The V call is TRBV12-3 or TRBV12-4, the J call TRBJ2-1; the TRBD2 assignment by TCRdb is unverifiable without DNA. The CDR3 extends over 17 amino acids. CDR3 protein: CASSLVWSSGMQNEQFF.

The V call is TRBV25-1, the J call TRBJ1-5; TCRdb indicates TRBD1, and absent DNA this call remains unverified. The CDR3 has 15 amino acids. Germline CDR1 reads MGHDK; CDR2 reads SYGVNS. CDR3 loop: CASSGTGGVNQPQHF.

The chain uses TRBV4-2 and TRBJ2-1. Germline lookup yields CDR1 LGHNA and CDR2 YNFKEQ. The CDR3 has 15 residues. The CDR3: CASSQWGWSYNEQFF.

J is TRBJ1-2 and V is TRBV7-8; TCRdb returns TRBD1, unconfirmable since there is no DNA. This CDR3 contains 16 residues. Germline-derived CDR1 and CDR2 are SGHVS and FQNEAQ. CDR3 amino acids: CASSTSRTARGYGYTF.

The J gene is TRBJ2-2, the V gene TRBV15; without DNA, the TCRdb call of TRBD1 cannot be checked. The length of the CDR3 is 17 residues. Germline values: CDR1 LNHNV, CDR2 YYDKDF (reference sequence). CDR3 region: CATSRAWQGANTGELFF. The variable domain in full, with the rest retrieved from reference TRBV15 and TRBJ2-2, is DAMVIQNPRYQVTQFGKPVTLSCSQTLNHNVMYWYQQKSSQAPKLLFHYYDKDFNNEADTPDNFQSRRPNTSFCFLDIRSPGLGDTAMYLCATSRAWQGANTGELFFGEGSRLTVL.

The rearrangement links TRBV20-1 to TRBJ2-1; no DNA is available, so the TRBD1 call from TCRdb remains unchecked. Germline V gives CDR1 DFQATT, CDR2 SNEGSKA (reference sequence). There are 16 residues in the CDR3. The CDR3 reads CSASATGIGGYNEQFF.

The J gene is TRBJ2-5, the V gene TRBV7-9; there is no DNA to check the TCRdb D call of TRBD1. Per the germline V gene, CDR1 is SEHNR and CDR2 is FQNEAQ (reference sequence). This CDR3 has 14 amino acids. This chain's CDR3 is CASSVARGRETQYF. Using reference TRBV7-9 and TRBJ2-5 for the parts outside the CDR3, the full variable domain is DTGVSQNPRHKITKRGQNVTFRCDPISEHNRLYWYRQTLGQGPEFLTYFQNEAQLEKSRLLSDRFSAERPKGSFSTLEIQRTEQGDSAMYLCASSVARGRETQYFGPGTRLLVL.

The chain joins TRBV7-2 to TRBJ2-1; the TCRdb D gene call, TRBD2, has no DNA to confirm it. The germline V gene has CDR1 SGHTA and CDR2 FQGNSA. The CDR3 sequence is 14 residues long. CDR3 amino acids: CASSLVLARDEQFF.